This T cell receptor (beta chain) was profiled in a study of response to subunit inactivated influenza vaccine. The trim removed 4 bases at V and 6 bases at J, leaving 4 bases unmatched. This CDR3 is built from 15 residues. The germline V gene encodes CDR1 SGDLS and CDR2 YYNGEE. This clonotype was counted a few times. TCRdb ran MiXCR on the RT-PCR reads and lists one entry per CDR3 protein. The data contain hundreds of thousands of distinct CDR3 sequences, about 18% of them seen just once; the ten biggest clones take up approximately 10%. Sample: PBMCs from blood, taken 5 days after vaccination. The clonotype originates from a man aged 50-60 years who received an inactivated influenza vaccine. The chain uses TRBV9 and TRBJ2-2; 12 nucleotides line up with TRBD2. The CDR3 reads CASSPRTSGAGELFF. DNA for the CDR3: TGTGCCAGCAGCCCCCGGACTAGCGGGGCCGGGGAGCTGTTTTTT.